These 26 T cell receptor beta chains share one sample of origin, sequenced in a study of T cell responses to AZD1222 COVID-19 vaccine. Clones were read by immunoSEQ multiplex PCR, and TCRdb kept only the in-frame ones, dropping some. The sample contains roughly 150,000 clones, 85% to 90% of which appear only once. The sequencing here drew on peripheral blood, taken 28 days after the second AZD1222 dose. These receptors came from an adult who received the AZD1222 COVID-19 vaccine.

This clone has only one observation. The chain couples TRBV9 to TRBJ1-1; 8 bases match TRBD1. Losses at the gene ends were 4 bases for V and 4 bases for J; bases not matched to a gene: 21. This CDR3 comprises 19 residues. Looked up from germline, CDR1 is SGDLS and CDR2 is YYNGEE. The CDR3 loop is CASSREVGQGGVLSTEAFF. CDR3 sequence (DNA): TGTGCCAGCAGCAGAGAGGTTGGACAGGGCGGCGTGCTGAGCACTGAAGCTTTCTTT.

The rearrangement joins TRBV5-6 to TRBJ1-2; D call uncertain. CDR1 SGHDT and CDR2 YYEEEE come from the germline V gene. This CDR3 comprises 15 residues. V lost 1 base, J lost 0 bases, and 10 bases lay in between. Here the CDR3 DNA reads TGTGCCAGCAGCTTGCGTGGCACCTCTAACTATGGCTACACCTTC. This gives the protein CASSLRGTSNYGYTF.

The chain joins TRBV7-2 to TRBJ1-6; D remains ambiguous. The germline V gene has CDR1 SGHTA and CDR2 FQGNSA. V lost 1 base and J lost 13, with 8 bases in between. The CDR3 sequence is 12 residues long. The CDR3 reads CASSLGVQPLHF. Written as DNA, the CDR3 is TGTGCCAGCAGCTTAGGAGTACAGCCCCTCCACTTT.

This chain links TRBV28 with TRBJ2-1, with a tentative D call TRBD2 (5 bases). The CDR3 contains 15 residues. V was shortened by 6 bases and J by 8 bases, with 20 bases between the two germline ends. In germline, CDR1 is MDHEN, CDR2 SYDVKM. The CDR3 region is CASSHRLTHGDEQFF. For the CDR3, the DNA is TGTGCCAGCAGCCATCGTTTAACCCACGGGGATGAGCAGTTCTTC.

This clone came up once. V gene TRBV5-4 combines with J gene TRBJ1-1; D not resolved. The germline V gene encodes CDR1 SGHNT and CDR2 YYREEE (reference sequence). Trimming took off 4 bases at V and 3 bases at J, with 4 bases between the two ends. This CDR3 spans 11 amino acids. The CDR3 nucleotides are TGTGCCAGCAGCCGGGACACTGAAGCTTTCTTT. It is translated as CASSRDTEAFF.

V gene TRBV28 combines with J gene TRBJ2-7; 7 nucleotides align to TRBD1. Trimming took 4 bases from V and 1 from J; bases not matched to a gene: 4. Germline V lookup: CDR1 MDHEN, CDR2 SYDVKM. The CDR3 is 14 residues long. The CDR3 spells CASSYIRGSYEQYF. The CDR3 DNA reads as TGTGCCAGCAGTTATATCAGGGGGTCCTACGAGCAGTACTTC.

The J gene is TRBJ1-2, the V gene TRBV24-1; 9 positions match TRBD1. There are 15 residues in the CDR3. CDR1 is KGHDR and CDR2 is SFDVKD in the germline V gene. V lost 3 bases to trimming and J lost 8 bases; unmatched junction nucleotides: 9. Written as DNA, the CDR3 is TGTGCCACCAGTGATCCCACAGGGGGCGCGGGAGGCTACACCTTC. It translates to CATSDPTGGAGGYTF.

The rearrangement links TRBV7-9 to TRBJ2-2; 9 bases align to TRBD1. J was trimmed by 3 bases and V by 3 bases; bases with no gene match: 5. Germline CDR1 reads SEHNR; CDR2 reads FQNEAQ (reference sequence). The CDR3 loop spans 16 amino acids. The CDR3: CASSLARQGDTGELFF. The CDR3 DNA follows: TGTGCCAGCAGCTTGGCTCGACAGGGGGACACCGGGGAGCTGTTTTTT.

The chain has TRBV10-3 and TRBJ2-1; D is undetermined. This CDR3 has 15 amino acids. V lost 0 bases and J lost 0, with 6 bases in between. CDR1 and CDR2 (germline): ENHRY, SYGVKD. Here the CDR3 DNA reads TGTGCCATCAGTGAGTCGCAGTCCTCCTACAATGAGCAGTTCTTC. Residues: CAISESQSSYNEQFF.

J is TRBJ1-2 and V is TRBV28, with D maybe TRBD1 (6 bases). V shed 9 bases and J shed 4 bases, with 15 bases lying between them. Germline V CDR1 and CDR2: MDHEN, SYDVKM. This CDR3 spans 13 amino acids. CDR3: CASTQGLGYGYTF. The CDR3 DNA reads TGTGCCAGTACACAGGGATTGGGCTATGGCTACACCTTC.

The rearrangement joins TRBV4-3 to TRBJ2-1; TRBD2 matches at 13 bases. The CDR3 consists of 16 residues. Germline CDR1 and CDR2: LGHNA and YSLEER. The J segment lost 15 bases and the V segment lost 3 bases, leaving 14 bases of the junction unmatched. The CDR3 nucleotides are TGCGCCAGCAGCCAGGAAACGGGACTAGCGGGATATCCTCCGTTCTTC. It translates to CASSQETGLAGYPPFF.

The chain joins TRBV5-1 to TRBJ2-1; D is unresolved. The CDR3 has 12 residues. CDR1 is SGHRS, CDR2 YFSETQ, per germline. Between the trimmed V and J ends, which lost 4 bases and 7 bases, there was a span of 9 bases. This CDR3 is CASSVSTNEQFF. CDR3 sequence (DNA): TGCGCCAGCAGCGTAAGCACTAATGAGCAGTTCTTC. Combining the CDR3 with reference TRBV5-1 and TRBJ2-1 gives the whole variable domain KAGVTQTPRYLIKTRGQQVTLSCSPISGHRSVSWYQQTPGQGLQFLFEYFSETQRNKGNFPGRFSGRQFSNSRSEMNVSTLELGDSALYLCASSVSTNEQFFGPGTRLTVL.

This chain joins TRBV7-3 and TRBJ2-1, with a weak D call TRBD2 (6 bases). The CDR3 is 15 residues long. Germline CDR1 and CDR2: SGHTA and FQGTGA. Trimming removed 1 base from V and 5 bases from J, with 12 bases in between. The CDR3 region is CASSLRREGDNEQFF. Here the CDR3 DNA reads TGTGCCAGCAGCTTAAGGCGGGAAGGGGACAATGAGCAGTTCTTC. The whole variable domain, filled in from reference TRBV7-3 and TRBJ2-1, reads GAGVSQTPSNKVTEKGKYVELRCDPISGHTALYWYRQSLGQGPEFLIYFQGTGAADDSGLPNDRFFAVRPEGSVSTLKIQRTERGDSAVYLCASSLRREGDNEQFFGPGTRLTVL.

This clone has just one count. The rearrangement links TRBV3-1 (or the pseudogene TRBV3-2) to TRBJ2-1; 10 bases are a match to TRBD1. Germline V lookup: CDR1 LGHDT, CDR2 YNNKEL (reference sequence). This CDR3 has 15 amino acids. After removal of 0 bases from V and 10 bases from J, the junction contained 6 bases not matched to a gene. The CDR3 protein is CASSQDRDRGREQFF. The DNA of the CDR3 is TGTGCCAGCAGCCAAGACCGGGACAGGGGACGGGAGCAGTTCTTC.

This chain uses TRBV28 with TRBJ2-7; TRBD2 might be the D (5 bases). Germline CDR1 reads MDHEN; CDR2 reads SYDVKM. With 6 bases removed from V and 2 bases from J, the gap between germline ends came to 11 bases. The length of the CDR3 is 13 residues. CDR3 sequence (DNA): TGTGCCAGCAGACGGGATCGAGCCTACGAGCAGTACTTC. Translation: CASRRDRAYEQYF. Filled out from reference TRBV28 and TRBJ2-7, the complete variable domain reads DVKVTQSSRYLVKRTGEKVFLECVQDMDHENMFWYRQDPGLGLRLIYFSYDVKMKEKGDIPEGYSVSREKKERFSLILESASTNQTSMYLCASRRDRAYEQYFGPGTRLTVT.

The genes are TRBV19 and TRBJ1-5; 9 nucleotides match TRBD1. Germline V gene data show CDR1 as LNHDA and CDR2 as SQIVND (reference sequence). This CDR3 comprises 15 residues. The V segment lost 5 bases and the J segment 2 bases; nucleotides outside the gene matches: 4. Written as DNA, the CDR3 is TGTGCCAGTAGTCTACAGGGGGCCGGCAATCAGCCCCAGCATTTT. Protein product: CASSLQGAGNQPQHF.

This clone was seen repeatedly, ten times or more. The V and J genes are TRBV7-2 and TRBJ2-7, with unresolved D. Trimming shortened V by 3 bases and J by 5 bases, and 17 bases separated the two germline ends. CDR1 is SGHTA and CDR2 is FQGNSA in the germline V gene. The CDR3 runs to 15 residues. CDR3 loop: CASSLKPFPAHEQYF. CDR3 bases: TGTGCCAGCAGCTTGAAACCTTTCCCAGCGCACGAGCAGTACTTC.

This chain joins TRBV19 and TRBJ1-4; D might be TRBD1 (6 bases). The CDR3 is made up of 14 amino acids. V lost 7 bases and J lost 8, with 17 bases in between. CDR1 and CDR2 from the germline V gene are LNHDA and SQIVND (reference sequence). In nucleotides, the CDR3 is TGTGCCAGTAAACACAGGGTCTCGGGAGAAAAACTGTTTTTT. Residues: CASKHRVSGEKLFF.

The genes are TRBV5-1 and TRBJ2-1; D is unclear. Trimming shortened V by 0 bases and J by 7 bases, and 5 bases separated the two germline ends. Germline CDR1 and CDR2: SGHRS and YFSETQ. CDR3 length: 12 residues. The CDR3 nucleotides are TGCGCCAGCAGCTTGGCCTTAAATGAGCAGTTCTTC. As protein: CASSLALNEQFF.

This clone was recorded once. The chain recombines TRBV7-2 with TRBJ2-5; 11 nucleotides agree with TRBD2. CDR1 and CDR2 (germline): SGHTA, FQGNSA. After removal of 5 bases from V and 5 bases from J, the junction contained 7 bases not matched to a gene. There are 15 residues in the CDR3. CDR3 protein: CASSPLAGGIETQYF. The CDR3 bases are TGTGCCAGCAGCCCCCTAGCGGGAGGAATCGAGACCCAGTACTTC.

Points on this clone: Other DNA sequences of this sample code for an identical CDR3. J is TRBJ1-5 and V is TRBV28; D is ambiguous. Between the trimmed V and J ends, which lost 1 base and 2 bases, there was a span of 3 bases. Germline V gene sequence: CDR1 MDHEN, CDR2 SYDVKM. CDR3 length: 13 residues. CDR3 sequence: CASSLLGNQPQHF. In DNA form, the CDR3 reads TGTGCCAGCAGTTTATTAGGCAATCAGCCCCAGCATTTT. The full variable domain, completed using reference TRBV28 and TRBJ1-5, is DVKVTQSSRYLVKRTGEKVFLECVQDMDHENMFWYRQDPGLGLRLIYFSYDVKMKEKGDIPEGYSVSREKKERFSLILESASTNQTSMYLCASSLLGNQPQHFGDGTRLSIL.

The rearrangement links TRBV4-3 to TRBJ2-3, with D unclear. Germline V gives CDR1 LGHNA, CDR2 YSLEER. CDR3 length: 15 residues. V was clipped by 1 base and J by 2 bases, with 10 bases between them. The CDR3, as DNA: TGCGCCAGCAGCCAAGGAGAAGGGATCACAGATACGCAGTATTTT. This translates into CASSQGEGITDTQYF.

The gene calls are TRBV30 and TRBJ1-2, with TRBD1 identical over 9 bases. Germline V gives CDR1 GTSNPN, CDR2 SVGIG (reference sequence). This CDR3 spans 16 amino acids. V gave up 0 bases and J gave up 8 bases; unmatched junction bases: 13. This chain's CDR3 is CAWSVRSGQGLGGYTF. As DNA, the CDR3 is TGTGCCTGGAGTGTAAGATCGGGACAGGGCTTGGGAGGCTACACCTTC.

This clone was observed a single time. V and J are TRBV10-3 and TRBJ1-3; D perhaps matches TRBD1 (6 bases). CDR1 ENHRY and CDR2 SYGVKD come from the germline V gene. The CDR3 totals 11 residues. V lost 7 bases to trimming and J lost 8 bases, with 9 bases between them. CDR3 protein: CAITGGHTIYF. CDR3 nucleotides: TGTGCCATCACCGGGGGCCACACCATATATTTT.

The chain recombines TRBV2 with TRBJ2-3, with 7 bases identical to TRBD2. The CDR3 covers 15 residues. From germline, CDR1 is SNHLY and CDR2 FYNNEI. Trimming at V came to 6 bases and at J to 0 bases, leaving 6 bases not matched to a gene. The CDR3 nucleotides are TGTGCCAGCAGGAGGGAGGGCCTTAGCACAGATACGCAGTATTTT. Protein sequence: CASRREGLSTDTQYF.

The rearrangement joins TRBV3-1 (or the pseudogene TRBV3-2) to TRBJ2-3, with D possibly called TRBD1 or TRBD2 (6 bases each). V was trimmed by 0 bases and J by 4 bases, leaving 14 bases between them. The CDR3 has 16 residues. CDR1 and CDR2 from the germline V gene are LGHDT and YNNKEL (reference sequence). CDR3 nucleotide sequence: TGTGCCAGCAGCCAAGAGGGGGCGGGACGGGCAGATACGCAGTATTTT. Its protein product is CASSQEGAGRADTQYF.